This TCR beta chain was retrieved from a study of cytomegalovirus exposure and HLA in healthy donors. About the research overall: Of some 400 genotyped donors, about 81% grouped in the Caucasian-associated ancestry cluster.

The CDR3 consists of 15 residues. Germline assignment: CDR1 SGHRS and CDR2 YFSETQ. Trimming took off 7 bases at V and 7 bases at J, with 21 bases between the two ends. PCR employed 60 Vbeta and 13 Jbeta primers. The assay was immunoSEQ multiplex PCR, and TCRdb's table has in-frame clones only and misses some. The sample has around 99,000 clones, less than 85% seen once. This receptor was obtained from a middle-aged woman in good health and CMV-seropositive. Input material: PBMCs. The gene calls are TRBV5-1 and TRBJ2-1; weak D call: TRBD2 (7 bases). The CDR3 is CASAGGQGNRNEQFF. CDR3 nucleotides: TGCGCCAGCGCCGGGGGGCAGGGTAACAGGAATGAGCAGTTCTTC.